Below, 31 T cell receptor delta chains from the same sample are listed, as sequenced in a study of Vδ1+ human thymocytes. The study, taken as a whole, reports: In the thymus, TRG and TRD repertoires looked highly polyclonal with Gaussian CDR3 lengths.

Sequences come from RNA converted to cDNA by reverse transcription. Multiplex PCR used pooled V-gene forward primers and a constant-region reverse primer to amplify CDR3s. TCRdb reran clone calling via CATT on the multiplex PCR reads. Of 20,000 to 25,000 delta-chain clones in the sample, around 7.9% were seen once. Antigen specificity for these receptors is unknown. Source material: Vdelta1+ gamma-delta thymocytes from the thymus. As for subset: FACS-sorted CD3+ TCRalphabeta- TCRVdelta1+ TCRVdelta2- thymocytes. The receptors stem from a child in the first two years of life who had congenital heart surgery.

The rearrangement links TRDV1 to TRDJ1; no reliable D call. Trimming removed 2 bases at V and 0 bases at J, with 4 bases between. CDR1 is TSWWSYY and CDR2 is QGS in the germline V gene. There are 13 residues in the CDR3. Here the CDR3 reads CALGEMYTDKLIF. The DNA of the CDR3 is TGTGCTCTTGGGGAAATGTACACCGATAAACTCATCTTT.

The sample holds a few counts of this clone. The rearrangement uses TRDV1 and TRDJ1; 9 bases map to TRDD2. CDR1 and CDR2 (germline): TSWWSYY, QGS. The V gene end was trimmed by 0 bases and the J gene end by 6 bases; junction bases not matched to a gene: 20. This CDR3 has 20 amino acids. The CDR3 sequence: CALGELDLPTDSGDENKLIF. The CDR3 DNA sequence: TGTGCTCTTGGGGAACTCGACCTTCCTACGGATTCTGGGGATGAGAATAAACTCATCTTT.

This chain connects TRDV2 to TRDJ1; D remains ambiguous. The CDR3 is 14 amino acids. Trimming cost V 3 bases and J 0 bases, with 10 bases left between them. Per germline, CDR1 GEAIGNYY and CDR2 EKD. In DNA form, the CDR3 reads TGTGCCTGTGACCCCCCAGGGTACACCGATAAACTCATCTTT. Encoded protein: CACDPPGYTDKLIF.

This chain links TRDV2 with TRDJ1; 10 positions match TRDD3. CDR3 length: 18 residues. From germline, CDR1 is GEAIGNYY and CDR2 EKD. V lost 4 bases to trimming and J lost 0 bases; unmatched junction nucleotides: 13. CDR3 amino acids: CACERVGGYASYTDKLIF. The CDR3 DNA reads as TGTGCCTGTGAACGTGTGGGGGGATACGCTTCGTACACCGATAAACTCATCTTT.

The V and J genes are TRDV1 and TRDJ1; 8 bases line up with TRDD3. No J gene is reported in TCRdb; it was inferred here by comparing the DNA with germline. Germline V CDR1 and CDR2: TSWWSYY, QGS. Trimming took 1 base from V and 3 from J; bases not matched to a gene: 34. This CDR3 is 25 amino acids long. CDR3 bases: TGTGCTCTTGGGGAACCGCCTAGAAAGGGATACGCGGGGGCCTCCCCCACGTCGGAGGCCGATAAACTCATCTTT. Its translation: CALGEPPRKGYAGASPTSEADKLIF.

V is TRDV1 and J is TRDJ1, with 8 bases fitting TRDD3. CDR3 size: 18 residues. V was clipped by 5 bases and J by 4 bases; unmatched bases: 18. Germline V lookup: CDR1 TSWWSYY, CDR2 QGS. As DNA, the CDR3 is TGTGCTCTTGGGATCCGAAGGGCCTGGGGATACTGGGGCGATAAACTCATCTTT. Amino acids: CALGIRRAWGYWGDKLIF.

The table lists this clone with a few counts. The chain employs TRDV1 and TRDJ1; no clear D gene. The V gene's germline CDR1 is TSWWSYY and CDR2 QGS. The CDR3 is 13 residues long. Trimming cost V 0 bases and J 9 bases, with 11 bases left between them. The CDR3 reads CALGELYPIQLIF. CDR3 nucleotide sequence: TGTGCTCTTGGGGAACTTTACCCCATCCAACTCATCTTT.

This clone came up a few times. V usage is TRDV1 and J usage is TRDJ1; possibly TRDD3 for D (6 bases). V was shortened by 5 bases and J by 3 bases, with 37 bases between the two germline ends. This CDR3 is 22 amino acids long. CDR1 is TSWWSYY, CDR2 QGS, per germline. The CDR3 spells CALGKKSRTGFRSLCGADKLIF. CDR3 nucleotide sequence: TGTGCTCTTGGGAAGAAGTCCAGAACTGGGTTCAGGTCACTATGTGGCGCCGATAAACTCATCTTT.

The chain is built from TRDV1 and TRDJ4; 9 bases line up with TRDD3. V shed 5 bases, J shed 0 bases, and the junction held 10 bases outside the gene matches. In germline, CDR1 is TSWWSYY, CDR2 QGS. This CDR3 has 16 amino acids. CDR3 region: CALGNPFVGDTRPLIF. DNA of the CDR3: TGTGCTCTTGGGAACCCGTTCGTGGGGGATACCAGACCCCTGATCTTT.

As to this clone: This CDR3 is also generated by other DNA sequences in the sample. The J gene is TRDJ1, the V gene TRDV1; TRDD3 matches 8 bases. The CDR3 is made up of 16 amino acids. Looked up from germline, CDR1 is TSWWSYY and CDR2 is QGS. The V segment lost 3 bases and the J segment 0 bases; nucleotides outside the gene matches: 6. For the CDR3, the DNA is TGTGCTCTTGGGGAGCTTGTACTGGGGGACACCGATAAACTCATCTTT. Encoded protein: CALGELVLGDTDKLIF.

The table lists this clone with a few counts. This specimen includes other DNA sequences encoding the same CDR3. The chain links TRDV1 to TRDJ1, with 9 nucleotides matching TRDD3. There are 15 residues in the CDR3. V dropped 0 bases and J dropped 2; count of bases not matched to a gene: 1. CDR1 and CDR2 (germline): TSWWSYY, QGS. The CDR3 sequence: CALGELGDTTDKLIF. The DNA of the CDR3 is TGTGCTCTTGGGGAACTGGGGGATACTACCGATAAACTCATCTTT.

This clone was detected only a few times. The gene calls are TRDV1 and TRDJ1, with no clear D. Between the trimmed V and J ends, which lost 4 bases and 3 bases, there was a span of 15 bases. CDR3 length equals 15 residues. The germline CDR1 and CDR2 sequences are TSWWSYY and QGS. CDR3 sequence reads: CALGALRIVADKLIF. The CDR3 DNA sequence: TGTGCTCTTGGGGCCCTCCGTATTGTCGCCGATAAACTCATCTTT.

This clone has just a few counts. This chain connects TRDV1 to TRDJ1; 10 bases agree with TRDD3. CDR3 length equals 21 residues. V lost 2 bases and J lost 0; bases outside the gene matches: 18. From germline, CDR1 is TSWWSYY and CDR2 QGS. The CDR3 reads CALGESRTAGDTVEDTDKLIF. The CDR3 nucleotides read TGTGCTCTTGGGGAAAGTAGGACGGCGGGGGATACGGTCGAGGACACCGATAAACTCATCTTT.

This clone has more than one count but fewer than ten. The rearrangement links TRDV1 to TRDJ1; TRDD3 matches at 8 bases. With 2 bases clipped from V and 0 bases from J, the junction kept 17 bases outside the gene matches. The length of the CDR3 is 20 residues. Germline assignment: CDR1 TSWWSYY and CDR2 QGS. The CDR3 loop is CALGEAVGLRTGGYTDKLIF. The DNA of the CDR3 is TGTGCTCTTGGGGAAGCGGTCGGCCTCCGTACTGGGGGGTACACCGATAAACTCATCTTT.

This clone has more than one count but fewer than ten. A much larger clone is a single base away; this may be a read error. The chain links TRDV2 to TRDJ1; 8 nucleotides agree with TRDD3. With 5 bases clipped from V and 10 bases from J, the junction kept 14 bases outside the gene matches. Germline CDR1 reads GEAIGNYY; CDR2 reads EKD. The CDR3 runs 14 residues. The CDR3 is CACAYWGSFMRLIF. As DNA, the CDR3 is TGTGCCTGTGCCTACTGGGGGTCCTTCATGAGACTCATCTTT.

This chain joins TRDV1 and TRDJ1; TRDD3 is a possible D gene (6 bases). With 3 bases removed from V and 0 bases from J, the gap between germline ends came to 14 bases. This CDR3 region has 16 residues. Germline V lookup: CDR1 TSWWSYY, CDR2 QGS. The DNA for the CDR3 is TGTGCTCTTGGGGAGGAGGGGATCTTATACACCGATAAACTCATCTTT. Its translation is CALGEEGILYTDKLIF.

The sample holds a few counts of this clone. The gene calls are TRDV1 and TRDJ1; 7 nucleotides match TRDD3. Germline CDR1 reads TSWWSYY; CDR2 reads QGS. This CDR3 is 19 amino acids long. The V gene end was trimmed by 6 bases and the J gene end by 0 bases; junction bases not matched to a gene: 19. The DNA of the CDR3 is TGTGCTCTTGGAGCTTTCTTGGATCTTGCTGGGGGGTACACCGATAAACTCATCTTT. Residues: CALGAFLDLAGGYTDKLIF.

This clone is medium-sized in the sample. The chain recombines TRDV2 with TRDJ1, with 9 positions matching TRDD3. Germline assignment: CDR1 GEAIGNYY and CDR2 EKD. CDR3 length: 17 residues. J was trimmed by 0 bases and V by 0 bases; bases with no gene match: 7. CDR3: CACDTGGYLSNTDKLIF. CDR3 coding DNA: TGTGCCTGTGACACCGGGGGATACCTCTCGAACACCGATAAACTCATCTTT.

V is TRDV1 and J is TRDJ1; 9 bases match TRDD2. This CDR3 contains 24 residues. Germline CDR1 TSWWSYY, CDR2 QGS. The trim removed 2 bases at V and 1 base at J, leaving 29 bases unmatched. CDR3 sequence (DNA): TGTGCTCTTGGGGAAAAGTTCGTCTGGCCTTCCTACATTACGACCGGGCCCTTCACCGATAAACTCATCTTT. Its translation is CALGEKFVWPSYITTGPFTDKLIF.

This clone has only a few counts. The V and J genes are TRDV2 and TRDJ1, with TRDD3 matching 11 bases. CDR3 length: 16 amino acids. Germline CDR1 is GEAIGNYY and CDR2 is EKD. J was trimmed by 2 bases and V by 6 bases; bases with no gene match: 10. CDR3 sequence reads: CACKRYWGIKTDKLIF. The CDR3 region has the DNA TGTGCCTGTAAGAGGTACTGGGGGATAAAAACCGATAAACTCATCTTT.

The rearrangement links TRDV1 to TRDJ1; 12 positions match TRDD3. The CDR3 covers 22 residues. The V and J ends lost 2 bases and 7 bases, in that order; junction bases with no gene match: 26. Germline CDR1 is TSWWSYY and CDR2 is QGS. Written as DNA, the CDR3 is TGTGCTCTTGGGGAATGGGGCCCGAGGACGTACTGGGGGATACAGTCATTAGGTAAACTCATCTTT. Encoded protein: CALGEWGPRTYWGIQSLGKLIF.

V usage is TRDV1 and J usage is TRDJ1; TRDD2 might be the D (6 bases). The J gene is not listed in TCRdb, so it was assigned here from a DNA match to germline. Between the trimmed V and J ends, which lost 4 bases and 0 bases, there was a span of 21 bases. The germline V gene encodes CDR1 TSWWSYY and CDR2 QGS. The CDR3 contains 18 residues. CDR3 loop: CALGALAFPGSYTDKLIF. The CDR3 DNA reads as TGTGCTCTTGGGGCCCTGGCCTTCCCGGGCTCATACACCGATAAACTCATCTTT.

This clone showed up just a few times. V is TRDV1 and J is TRDJ2, with 7 bases identical to TRDD3. The junction had 5 bases not matched to a gene; V was cut back by 2 bases and J by 5 bases. Germline V gives CDR1 TSWWSYY, CDR2 QGS. The CDR3 consists of 15 residues. CDR3 protein: CALGEEGGDTAQLFF. The CDR3 DNA reads TGTGCTCTTGGGGAAGAGGGGGGGGATACAGCACAACTCTTCTTT.

This clone was picked up a small number of times. This sequence joins TRDV1 and TRDJ1; D gene unclear. Trimming removed 3 bases from V and 0 bases from J, with 14 bases in between. The CDR3 runs to 16 residues. The germline V gene has CDR1 TSWWSYY and CDR2 QGS. The CDR3 reads CALGESPILYTDKLIF. For the CDR3, the DNA is TGTGCTCTTGGGGAGTCTCCCATCCTGTACACCGATAAACTCATCTTT.

This clone occurred a few times. The chain joins TRDV1 to TRDJ1; the match to TRDD3 covers 9 bases. The ends lost 2 bases at V and 7 bases at J; junction bases unmatched: 14. CDR1 TSWWSYY and CDR2 QGS come from the germline V gene. The CDR3 is 17 residues long. DNA for the CDR3: TGTGCTCTTGGGGAAGAGGGGGTCTTACTGGGGGACCGTAAACTCATCTTT. Translation gives CALGEEGVLLGDRKLIF.

In this sample, this clone turned up a few times. V and J are TRDV1 and TRDJ1, with TRDD3 matching over 8 bases. Germline CDR1 reads TSWWSYY; CDR2 reads QGS. V shed 8 bases, J shed 6 bases, and the junction held 14 bases outside the gene matches. The CDR3 is 15 amino acids. The DNA for the CDR3 is TGTGCTCTTTGGTCATCGGGGGATAAGTCCTATAAACTCATCTTT. It is translated as CALWSSGDKSYKLIF.

This clone has just a few counts. The chain is built from TRDV1 and TRDJ1; D unclear. Germline CDR1 and CDR2: TSWWSYY and QGS. The length of the CDR3 is 16 residues. The V gene lost 4 bases and the J gene lost 1 base, with 16 bases spanning the gap. The CDR3 spells CALGAIRGPATDKLIF. Written as DNA, the CDR3 is TGTGCTCTTGGGGCCATTCGGGGTCCCGCCACCGATAAACTCATCTTT.

The chain is built from TRDV1 and TRDJ1, with 10 nucleotides matching TRDD3. No J segment appears in TCRdb, so it was assigned here by matching the sequence to germline. J lost 0 bases, V lost 0 bases, and 13 bases had no gene match. CDR3 length: 20 residues. CDR1 TSWWSYY and CDR2 QGS come from the germline V gene. The CDR3 loop is CALGELLSYWGIPYTDKLIF. The CDR3 DNA follows: TGTGCTCTTGGGGAACTCCTTTCCTACTGGGGGATCCCGTACACCGATAAACTCATCTTT.

The sample holds a few counts of this clone. The rearrangement uses TRDV1 and TRDJ1, with D possibly being TRDD2 (6 bases). Germline V CDR1 and CDR2: TSWWSYY, QGS. The length of the CDR3 is 21 residues. Trimming shortened V by 0 bases and J by 0 bases, and 26 bases separated the two germline ends. The CDR3 nucleotides are TGTGCTCTTGGGGAACTAGGCTTCCTCAGTCGAGGAACGTCGTACACCGATAAACTCATCTTT. It specifies CALGELGFLSRGTSYTDKLIF.

The chain joins TRDV1 to TRDJ1; D is possibly TRDD3 (5 bases). Germline V CDR1 and CDR2: TSWWSYY, QGS. The CDR3 consists of 16 residues. Trimming stripped 2 bases from V and 2 bases from J, with 15 bases between. The CDR3 reads CALGESPKGVTDKLIF. The CDR3 DNA reads TGTGCTCTTGGGGAATCTCCGAAGGGGGTAACCGATAAACTCATCTTT.

This chain uses TRDV1 with TRDJ1; 9 bases agree with TRDD3. Germline matching of the DNA provided the J gene here, since TCRdb leaves it blank. The ends lost 3 bases at V and 0 bases at J; junction bases unmatched: 20. The CDR3 consists of 21 residues. CDR1 is TSWWSYY, CDR2 QGS, per germline. The CDR3 loop is CALGDSAGTGGLDYHTDKLIF. The DNA for the CDR3 is TGTGCTCTTGGGGACTCGGCGGGTACTGGGGGACTCGATTATCACACCGATAAACTCATCTTT.